This T cell receptor beta chain was profiled in a study of blood T cell repertoires in COVID-19. Study context: Acute and convalescent COVID-19 samples came from the United States, Italy and Spain. T cells, B-cell-depleted T cells, or PBMCs supplied cDNA or gDNA.

The CDR3 sequence is 15 residues long. Germline CDR1 is SGHRS and CDR2 is YFSETQ. V was shortened by 7 bases and J by 5 bases, with 16 bases between the two germline ends. Authors' data handling: Amplification from reference gene primers served as the basis for estimated nucleated cell counts. Sequencing used immunoSEQ multiplex PCR; TCRdb keeps in-frame clones, though not all of them. The DNA was the basis for D and trimming; V, J and clone size are from that table. The table has just under 350,000 clones, about 90% seen once. The receptor was isolated from a woman younger than 30 who had recovered from COVID-19. Sequencing was done on a sample of peripheral blood. The V gene is TRBV5-1, the J gene TRBJ1-6; the D is unclear. The DNA for the CDR3 is TGCGCCAGCTCACTCGGAACGGGGAATAATTCACCCCTCCACTTT. As protein: CASSLGTGNNSPLHF.